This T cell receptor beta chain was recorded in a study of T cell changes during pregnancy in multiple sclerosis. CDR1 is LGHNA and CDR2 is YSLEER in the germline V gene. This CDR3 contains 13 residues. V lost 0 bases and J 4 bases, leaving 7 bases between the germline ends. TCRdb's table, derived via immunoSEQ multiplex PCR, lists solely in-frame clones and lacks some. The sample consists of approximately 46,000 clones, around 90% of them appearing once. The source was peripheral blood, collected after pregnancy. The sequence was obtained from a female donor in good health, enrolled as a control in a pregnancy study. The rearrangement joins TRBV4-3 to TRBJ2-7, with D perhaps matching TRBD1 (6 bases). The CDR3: CASSQEGGYEQYF. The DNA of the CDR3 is TGCGCCAGCAGCCAAGAAGGGGGTTACGAGCAGTACTTC.